This is a list of T cell receptor beta chains from one sample in a study of blood T cell repertoires in COVID-19. TCRdb's table, derived via immunoSEQ multiplex PCR, lists solely in-frame clones and lacks some. Of some 200,000 clones in the sample, around 90% are singletons; the top ten hold roughly 7.2%. Sample: PBMCs or T cells enriched from blood (not recorded which). These receptors all stem from a man younger than 40 in a cohort exposed to, infected with or recovered from COVID-19 (not recorded which). Each CDR3 is given with its conserved first and last residue. A D gene is named only where the DNA matches it firmly. Not every row has a clone size; where given, it reads once, few, many or a size class.

J	D	V	size	DNA	CDR3
TRBJ1-1	-	TRBV5-1	-	TGCGCCAGCAGCCAGACGAGAGGTGGGACTGAAGCTTTCTTT	CASSQTRGGTEAFF
TRBJ1-2	TRBD1	TRBV27	-	TGTGCCAGCAGTTTGGGACAGGGGGCAACTAACTATGGCTACACCTTC	CASSLGQGATNYGYTF
TRBJ2-7	-	TRBV5-4	-	TGTGCCAGCAGCCATCTGACAGGTTCATACGAGCAGTACTTC	CASSHLTGSYEQYF
TRBJ2-7	TRBD2	TRBV11-2	-	TGTGCCAGCCCCCTCAACGTACCGGAGACTAGCGGGAGGGCTAACGAGCAGTACTTC	CASPLNVPETSGRANEQYF
TRBJ2-4	-	TRBV10-1	-	TGCGCCAGCAGTGAGTTACGACCCCCCCTGTGCGGGAACGCCAAAAACATTCAGTACTTC	CASSELRPPLCGNAKNIQYF
TRBJ1-5	-	TRBV2	-	TGTGCCAGCAGTGAAGTAAAGGACAGACGTAGCAATCAGCCCCAGCATTTT	CASSEVKDRRSNQPQHF
TRBJ2-1	TRBD2	TRBV5-1	-	TGCGCCAGCAGCCGTAGACTAGCGGGAGGTGGCGTAAATGAGCAGTTCTTC	CASSRRLAGGGVNEQFF
TRBJ2-1	-	TRBV9	-	TGTGCCAGCAGCGTAGAAGGACAGAACAATGAGCAGTTCTTC	CASSVEGQNNEQFF
TRBJ2-7	-	TRBV14	-	TGTGCCAGCAGCCAAGCCCCGACAGTCTACTACGAGCAGTACTTC	CASSQAPTVYYEQYF
TRBJ1-2	TRBD1	TRBV6-5	-	TGTGCCAGCAGTTTCCCCGGGACAGGGGTATACACCTTC	CASSFPGTGVYTF
TRBJ2-3	-	TRBV27	once	TGTGCCACCAAACTAGGAGGAGGCACAGATACGCAGTATTTT	CATKLGGGTDTQYF
TRBJ2-7	TRBD2	TRBV11-2	-	TGTGCCAGCAGCGTACTAGCGAGACCCTCCTACGAGCAGTACTTC	CASSVLARPSYEQYF
TRBJ1-2	-	TRBV27	once	TGTGCCAGCAGACTAGGGCGACACTATGGCTACACCTTC	CASRLGRHYGYTF
TRBJ2-7	TRBD1	TRBV5-4	-	TGTGCCAGCAGCCTGGGACAGGGCGCCTACGAGCAGTACTTC	CASSLGQGAYEQYF
TRBJ2-5	-	TRBV28	few	TGTGCCAGCAGCCCTCGGGGGAAACAGGCCGAGAAGACCCAGTACTTC	CASSPRGKQAEKTQYF
TRBJ2-5	-	TRBV6-5	-	TGTGCCAGCAGTTACTTCACAGGGATGGGGGAGACCCAGTACTTC	CASSYFTGMGETQYF
TRBJ2-7	TRBD2	TRBV9	-	TGTGCCAGCAGCGTAGCTAGCGGCCACGAGCAGTACTTC	CASSVASGHEQYF
TRBJ1-1	TRBD1	TRBV11-2	-	TGTGCCAGCAGCTTAATTAGGAGGGGACAGGGGATGAACACTGAAGCTTTCTTT	CASSLIRRGQGMNTEAFF
TRBJ1-1	TRBD1	TRBV29-1	-	TGCAGCGGGAAACGCAGGGGGTTGGACACTGAAGCTTTCTTT	CSGKRRGLDTEAFF
TRBJ1-1	-	TRBV7-9	-	TGTGCCACTCACAGGGCAGCAGACACTGAAGCTTTCTTT	CATHRAADTEAFF
TRBJ2-3	-	TRBV2	few	TGTGCCAGCAGTGAAGAGGGACTGGCGGATACGCAGTATTTT	CASSEEGLADTQYF
TRBJ1-2	TRBD1	TRBV7-8	once	TGTGCCAGCAGCGCCCGGACAGGGTTTGATGGCTACACCTTC	CASSARTGFDGYTF
TRBJ2-5	TRBD1	TRBV28	-	TGTGCCAGCAGTTATAACAGGGGGCTTAAGGGAAGGGAGACCCAGTACTTC	CASSYNRGLKGRETQYF
TRBJ1-1	-	TRBV3-1/TRBV3-2	-	TGTGCCAGCAGCCAAGCCCCCCAAGGGGCTGAAGCTTTCTTT	CASSQAPQGAEAFF
TRBJ1-2	TRBD1	TRBV7-9	-	TGTGCCAGCAGCTTCGGGACAGGGGTTAACTATGGCTACACCTTC	CASSFGTGVNYGYTF
TRBJ2-1	TRBD2	TRBV28	-	TGTGCCAGCATTACCAGCGGGAGTGGCAATTATGAGCAGTTCTTC	CASITSGSGNYEQFF
TRBJ2-1	TRBD2	TRBV6-2/TRBV6-3	-	TGTGCCAGCAGTTACTCGAGCCCAACCCGACTAGCGGCAGACAATGAGCAGTTCTTC	CASSYSSPTRLAADNEQFF
TRBJ2-7	TRBD2	TRBV6-1	-	TGTGCCAGCAGTGAACTAGCGGGAGGTAACTACGAGCAGTACTTC	CASSELAGGNYEQYF
TRBJ2-2	-	TRBV4-2	-	TGTGCCAGCAGCCAAGATCGTCTGAACACCGGGGAGCTGTTTTTT	CASSQDRLNTGELFF
TRBJ1-2	TRBD1	TRBV3-1/TRBV3-2	-	TGTGCCAGCAGCCAGAGTGACAGGGGTTGGAGCTATGGCTACACCTTC	CASSQSDRGWSYGYTF
TRBJ1-5	TRBD1	TRBV5-5	-	TGTGCCAGCAGCCAGGACAGGGCATCGGTACAGCCCCAGCATTTT	CASSQDRASVQPQHF
TRBJ2-5	-	TRBV3-1/TRBV3-2	-	TGTGCCAGCAGCCTGGGAGGCGGAAGAATTCAAGAGACCCAGTACTTC	CASSLGGGRIQETQYF
TRBJ2-7	TRBD2	TRBV5-6	-	TGTGCCAGCAGCCGTCGGGGGGTGCGACTAGCGGGAGTTCAGTACTTC	CASSRRGVRLAGVQYF
TRBJ1-2	-	TRBV21-1	few	TGTGCCAGCAGCCCCCGCGGTGGGAACTATGGCTACACCTTC	CASSPRGGNYGYTF
TRBJ1-2	-	TRBV3-1/TRBV3-2	-	TGTGCCAGCAGCCAAGACCCAATCTTCGGACAGCGATTGAACTATGGCTACACCTTC	CASSQDPIFGQRLNYGYTF
TRBJ2-7	TRBD1	TRBV19	-	TGTGCCAGTAGTATTATTCCGGGACAGATCTACGAGCAGTACTTC	CASSIIPGQIYEQYF
TRBJ2-4	TRBD2	TRBV4-2	once	TGTGCCAGCAGCCAAGGACTAGCGGGAGCCAAAAACATTCAGTACTTC	CASSQGLAGAKNIQYF
TRBJ1-4	TRBD1	TRBV5-6	-	TGTGCCAGCAGCGCCCGAGACAGGGGAACTAATGAAAAACTGTTTTTT	CASSARDRGTNEKLFF
TRBJ2-7	TRBD1	TRBV28	-	TGTGCCAGCAGTATGCAGGGGGCACCTCGAGAGCAGTACTTC	CASSMQGAPREQYF
TRBJ2-7	TRBD1	TRBV11-3	-	TGTGCCAGCAGCTTAGGAGGGGGACAGGGAACCTACGAGCAGTACTTC	CASSLGGGQGTYEQYF
TRBJ1-4	TRBD1	TRBV19	-	TGTGCCAGCTTCCCGGGACAGGGGAGGGTTGGTAATGAAAAACTGTTTTTT	CASFPGQGRVGNEKLFF
TRBJ1-2	-	TRBV27	-	TGTGCCAGCAGTAGTATAGGAGGGTGGTCCTACACCTTC	CASSSIGGWSYTF
TRBJ2-7	-	TRBV7-9	few	TGTGCCAGCAGCACCTACTACGAGCAGTACTTC	CASSTYYEQYF
TRBJ2-1	-	TRBV15	-	TGTGCCACCAGCAGAGATCAGGGGTCAAGGGTTGAGCAGTTCTTC	CATSRDQGSRVEQFF
TRBJ2-1	-	TRBV5-1	-	TGCGCCAGCAGCTTGGCCGACCTGGGGCGTTCCTACAATGAGCAGTTCTTC	CASSLADLGRSYNEQFF
TRBJ2-1	-	TRBV28	-	TGTGCCAGCAGTTCGCCCCTAGGCTCCTACAATGAGCAGTTCTTC	CASSSPLGSYNEQFF
TRBJ2-1	-	TRBV5-1	-	TGCGCCAGTAAGGGCGAAGGGGTGGCATTCTTC	CASKGEGVAFF
TRBJ1-2	TRBD1	TRBV11-3	-	TGTGCCAGCAGCTTAGTGGCAGGGGGGAACTATGGCTACACCTTC	CASSLVAGGNYGYTF